The clone carrying this T cell receptor (beta chain) is a singleton in its sample. Its antigen remains unknown. The data were taken from a study of shared clonotypes between healthy human individuals. Assay used: immunoSEQ multiplex PCR; TCRdb lists only in-frame clones, some missing. The sample carries some 500,000 clones, almost 97% recorded once. Overall study results and limits: Naive subsets generally had larger estimated richness than memory subsets.

The V segment lost 1 base and the J segment 1 base; nucleotides outside the gene matches: 9. CDR1 is LNHDA and CDR2 is SQIVND in the germline V gene (reference sequence). This CDR3 contains 17 residues. The chain combines TRBV19 with TRBJ2-7; 8 bases are a match to TRBD1. This TCR came from a woman aged 25-40 years in good health. Sample: naive CD4+ T cells sorted from blood. Subset specified: CD45RA+ positively selected. The CDR3 protein is CASSIVHGRTGSYEQYF. CDR3 DNA: TGTGCCAGTAGTATAGTCCATGGGCGGACAGGGTCCTACGAGCAGTACTTC.